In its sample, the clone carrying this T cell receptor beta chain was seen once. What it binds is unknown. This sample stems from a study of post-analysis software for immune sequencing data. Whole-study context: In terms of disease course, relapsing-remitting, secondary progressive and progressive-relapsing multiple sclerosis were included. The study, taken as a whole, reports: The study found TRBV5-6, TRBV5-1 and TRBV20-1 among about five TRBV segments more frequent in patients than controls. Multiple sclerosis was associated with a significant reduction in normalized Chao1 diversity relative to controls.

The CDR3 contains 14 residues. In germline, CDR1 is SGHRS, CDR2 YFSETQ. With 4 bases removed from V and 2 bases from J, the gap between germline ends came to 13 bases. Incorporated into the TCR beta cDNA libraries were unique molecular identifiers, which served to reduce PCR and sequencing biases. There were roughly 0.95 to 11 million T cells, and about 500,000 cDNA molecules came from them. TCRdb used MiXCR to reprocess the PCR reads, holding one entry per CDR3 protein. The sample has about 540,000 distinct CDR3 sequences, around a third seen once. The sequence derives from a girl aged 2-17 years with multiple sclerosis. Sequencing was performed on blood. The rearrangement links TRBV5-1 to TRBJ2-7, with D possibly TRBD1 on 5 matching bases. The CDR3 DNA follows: TGCGCCAGCAGCCCGGACACCGCCACCTACGAGCAGTACTTC. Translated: CASSPDTATYEQYF.